This is a list of T cell receptor beta chains from one sample in a study of CD8+ T cells in alopecia areata. Here immunoSEQ multiplex PCR was the method, and the copy in TCRdb shows in-frame clones only, minus some. Here the sample spans around 110,000 clones, around 50% being singletons. The input for sequencing was CD8+ T cells sorted from blood, taken at week 24, from a patient treated with tofacitinib. Receptors originate from a human donor with alopecia areata. CDR3s include the opening cysteine and the closing phenylalanine or tryptophan. D genes are given only for firm matches. A clone size is listed for some rows: how often the clone was seen (once, few, many), or a class if it is expanded.

j_call,clone_size,v_call,d_call,cdr3_nt,cdr3_aa
TRBJ1-2,-,TRBV7-9,-,TGTGCCAGCAGCCCGACCCGTGGTGAGGGCTACACCTTC,CASSPTRGEGYTF
TRBJ2-5,-,TRBV27,-,TGTGCCAGCAGTTTACGACAGGACCTCCAAGAGACCCAGTACTTC,CASSLRQDLQETQYF
TRBJ2-5,few,TRBV6-6,TRBD2,TGTGCCAGCAGTTACGGTGAAGCGGGGGGATTGGAGACCCAGTACTTC,CASSYGEAGGLETQYF
TRBJ2-2,-,TRBV7-8,TRBD2,TGTGCCAGCAGCTTAGGAGTTAGCGGGGGACCCACCGGGGAGCTGTTTTTT,CASSLGVSGGPTGELFF
TRBJ2-5,-,TRBV30,-,TGTGCCTGGGGTGAAGGGGGGACGGGGGAAGAGACCCAGTACTTC,CAWGEGGTGEETQYF
TRBJ2-2,few,TRBV2,-,TGTGCCAGCAGTACCCCCCAGGGTGCGAACACCGGGGAGCTGTTTTTT,CASSTPQGANTGELFF
TRBJ2-7,-,TRBV7-8,-,TGTGCCAGCATTCCTTGGCCAGAAACCTACGAGCAGTACTTC,CASIPWPETYEQYF
TRBJ2-3,-,TRBV19,-,TGTGCCAGTAGTTATACCACAGATACGCAGTATTTT,CASSYTTDTQYF
TRBJ1-5,-,TRBV30,-,TGTGCCTGGGGCAGGGGCCAAAAAGTTCAGCCCCAGCATTTT,CAWGRGQKVQPQHF
TRBJ2-7,-,TRBV19,-,TGTGCCAGTAGTATAGACCTCGAGGGAGAGCAGTACTTC,CASSIDLEGEQYF
TRBJ2-5,-,TRBV2,-,TGTGCCAGCAGTGGTACCGGCGAGGGGCAAGAGACCCAGTACTTC,CASSGTGEGQETQYF
TRBJ2-3,-,TRBV2,TRBD1,TGTGCCAGCAGTGAGCTGCCCCCGGGACAGGGCCATCCCGATACGCAGTATTTT,CASSELPPGQGHPDTQYF
TRBJ2-7,-,TRBV6-4,TRBD2,TGTGCCAGCAGCCCCGAGGCGGGGGAACCCTACGAGCAGTACTTC,CASSPEAGEPYEQYF
TRBJ1-2,few,TRBV10-3,-,TGTGCCATCAGTGAGACAGGCTATGGCTACACCTTC,CAISETGYGYTF